Following are 7 T cell receptor beta chains from one sample sequenced in a study of blood T cells in healthy people across ages. A second roughly 6 to 11 cycle PCR used barcoded and J-beta primers. TCRdb reprocessed the 5' RACE reads via MiXCR and lists one record per CDR3 protein. The repertoire holds more than 800,000 distinct CDR3 sequences, with 29% as singletons. Sequenced sample: blood. The origin of the receptors is an elderly woman in good health.

There are many counts of this clonotype. CDR3 sequence: CSVDTGTGGYNEQFF. The DNA for the CDR3 is TGCAGCGTTGACACCGGGACAGGGGGCTACAATGAGCAGTTCTTC. The chain recombines TRBV29-1 with TRBJ2-1; 11 positions match TRBD1. Trimming cost V 3 bases and J 3 bases; bases outside gene matches: 4. The CDR3 loop spans 15 amino acids. Germline CDR1 is SQVTM and CDR2 is ANQGSEA.

As regards this clonotype: Compared with germline, one end of the junction differs, possibly owing to a read error. The chain employs TRBV6-1 and TRBJ2-4, with a possible D match to TRBD1 (7 bases). From germline, CDR1 is MNHNS and CDR2 SASEGT. This CDR3 has 17 residues. CDR3 residues: CASSRRDSILAKNIHYF. CDR3 coding DNA: TGTGCCAGCAGTCGGAGGGACAGCATTCTAGCCAAAAACATTCATTACTTC.

This clonotype was observed a single time. The V and J genes are TRBV12-3 or TRBV12-4 and TRBJ2-1; D remains unclear. The V and J ends lost 0 bases and 7 bases respectively, with 10 bases between them. The CDR3 sequence is 14 residues long. The CDR3 nucleotides are TGTGCCAGCAGTTTAGCGTCCCCCGAGAATGAGCAGTTCTTC. Residues: CASSLASPENEQFF.

The chain employs TRBV7-2 and TRBJ1-1; tentative D call: TRBD1 (6 bases). CDR3 size: 18 residues. Per germline, CDR1 SGHTA and CDR2 FQGNSA. Trimming removed 0 bases from V and 4 bases from J, with 21 bases in between. CDR3 bases: TGTGCCAGCAGCTTAGCGCCGGGGGGCTCAAGGTTGAGCACTGAAGCTTTCTTT. It is translated as CASSLAPGGSRLSTEAFF. Based on the CDR3 plus reference TRBV7-2 and TRBJ1-1, the full variable domain is GAGVSQSPSNKVTEKGKDVELRCDPISGHTALYWYRQSLGQGLEFLIYFQGNSAPDKSGLPSDRFSAERTGGSVSTLTIQRTQQEDSAVYLCASSLAPGGSRLSTEAFFGQGTRLTVV.

In this sample, this clonotype turned up a few times. V gene TRBV14 combines with J gene TRBJ1-2, with TRBD1 matching 8 bases. Germline values: CDR1 SGHDN, CDR2 FVKESK. The J segment lost 4 bases and the V segment lost 1 base, leaving 11 bases of the junction unmatched. This CDR3 contains 17 residues. CDR3 residues: CASSQAPGQATLYGYTF. As DNA, the CDR3 is TGTGCCAGCAGCCAAGCTCCGGGACAGGCTACCCTCTATGGCTACACCTTC.

In this sample, this clonotype turned up a few times. The gene calls are TRBV25-1 and TRBJ2-4; unclear D gene. Trimming took off 4 bases at V and 15 bases at J, with 19 bases between the two ends. The CDR3 covers 13 residues. Germline CDR1 MGHDK, CDR2 SYGVNS. The CDR3 reads CASSGPGPLGRYF. CDR3 DNA: TGTGCCAGCAGTGGACCCGGGCCCCTCGGCCGGTACTTC.

This clonotype showed up many times. The V call is TRBV29-1, the J call TRBJ2-6; no definite D call. The CDR3 loop spans 13 amino acids. Trimming took 6 bases from V and 3 from J, leaving 9 bases between them. From germline, CDR1 is SQVTM and CDR2 ANQGSEA. The CDR3 reads CSVAADGANVLTF. The CDR3 nucleotides are TGCAGCGTCGCGGCAGATGGGGCCAACGTCCTGACTTTC.